The 17 T cell receptor beta chains below come from one sample, sequenced in a study of cytomegalovirus exposure and HLA in healthy donors. The PCR used 60 Vbeta and 13 Jbeta primers. TCRdb's copy holds only in-frame clones and misses some; the assay was immunoSEQ multiplex PCR. The sample lists 100,000 to 150,000 clones; 80% were seen once. The specimen was PBMCs. The receptors were sampled from a man under 40 in good health and CMV-seropositive.

The sample holds one count of this clone. V usage is TRBV18 and J usage is TRBJ1-5, with 7 nucleotides matching TRBD1. Trimming removed 6 bases from V and 4 bases from J; junction bases left unmatched: 6. CDR3 length equals 14 residues. Germline CDR1 KGHSH, CDR2 LQKENI. The DNA for the CDR3 is TGTGCCAGCTCCGCGGAGGGGGCGAATCAGCCCCAGCATTTT. It translates to CASSAEGANQPQHF. The full variable domain, its missing parts supplied by reference TRBV18 and TRBJ1-5, is NAGVMQNPRHLVRRRGQEARLRCSPMKGHSHVYWYRQLPEEGLKFMVYLQKENIIDESGMPKERFSAEFPKEGPSILRIQQVVRGDSAAYFCASSAEGANQPQHFGDGTRLSIL.

The rearrangement links TRBV4-1 to TRBJ2-7, with 8 bases aligning to TRBD1. The germline gives CDR1 MGHRA, CDR2 YSYEKL. V lost 1 base to trimming and J lost 4 bases; unmatched junction nucleotides: 6. The CDR3 is made up of 15 amino acids. CDR3 residues: CASSQVKQGGYEQYF. CDR3 bases: TGCGCCAGCAGCCAAGTGAAACAGGGGGGTTACGAGCAGTACTTC.

The V gene is TRBV2, the J gene TRBJ2-5, with D uncertain. Near its end, the DNA agrees better with TRBJ2-7, so the J call may be wrong. CDR1 is SNHLY and CDR2 is FYNNEI in the germline V gene. The CDR3 loop spans 13 amino acids. CDR3 region: CASSEGPSYEQYF. The CDR3, as DNA: TGTGCCAGCAGTGAAGGTCCTTCCTACGAGCAGTACTTC.

This clone was detected only a few times. The V call is TRBV19, the J call TRBJ1-2; D may be TRBD1 (5 bases). The CDR3 has 13 amino acids. V was pared by 3 bases and J by 6 bases, with 11 bases between. CDR1 is LNHDA and CDR2 is SQIVND in the germline V gene (reference sequence). The CDR3 coding sequence is TGTGCCAGTAGTATCGGAGGGGCGCATGGCTACACCTTC. The encoded protein is CASSIGGAHGYTF.

The chain links TRBV28 to TRBJ1-2, with TRBD1 matching over 9 bases. The CDR3 consists of 13 residues. From germline, CDR1 is MDHEN and CDR2 SYDVKM. The V segment lost 11 bases and the J segment 2 bases; nucleotides outside the gene matches: 6. The DNA for the CDR3 is TGTGCCTTAGGACAGGGGCTGAACTATGGCTACACCTTC. It encodes CALGQGLNYGYTF.

The rearrangement joins TRBV4-1 to TRBJ2-1; D call uncertain. Trimming stripped 0 bases from V and 0 bases from J, with 12 bases between. The CDR3 consists of 17 residues. The germline CDR1 and CDR2 sequences are MGHRA and YSYEKL. The CDR3 sequence: CASSQDRGSSSYNEQFF. CDR3 nucleotides: TGCGCCAGCAGCCAAGATCGAGGTAGCAGCTCCTACAATGAGCAGTTCTTC.

V and J are TRBV2 and TRBJ2-5; 9 nucleotides align to TRBD1. The last part of the DNA fits TRBJ2-7 better; the J call may be wrong. The CDR3 is 13 residues long. Germline V gene data show CDR1 as SNHLY and CDR2 as FYNNEI. The CDR3 here is CATSQGATYEQYF. Here the CDR3 DNA reads TGTGCCACCTCACAGGGGGCGACCTACGAGCAGTACTTC.

This chain joins TRBV7-8 and TRBJ1-1; the match to TRBD1 covers 8 bases. Germline V gives CDR1 SGHVS, CDR2 FQNEAQ. The CDR3 has 15 residues. V trimming: 5 bases; J trimming: 4 bases; junction bases outside the gene matches: 9. The CDR3 sequence: CASSPGQGLRTEAFF. DNA for the CDR3: TGTGCCAGCAGCCCCGGACAGGGATTGCGCACTGAAGCTTTCTTT. The variable domain in full, with the rest retrieved from reference TRBV7-8 and TRBJ1-1, is GAGVSQSPRYKVAKRGQDVALRCDPISGHVSLFWYQQALGQGPEFLTYFQNEAQLDKSGLPSDRFFAERPEGSVSTLKIQRTQQEDSAVYLCASSPGQGLRTEAFFGQGTRLTVV.

The rearrangement joins TRBV10-2 to TRBJ1-6; 8 bases agree with TRBD1. Germline loops: CDR1 WSHSY, CDR2 SAAADI. CDR3 length: 16 residues. V lost 6 bases, J lost 7 bases, and 11 bases stayed unmatched. CDR3 in amino acids: CASSVGVWTGNSPLHF. The CDR3 DNA sequence: TGCGCCAGCAGCGTGGGGGTCTGGACAGGGAATTCACCCCTCCACTTT.

V usage is TRBV2 and J usage is TRBJ2-5; D gene unclear. Germline V gene sequence: CDR1 SNHLY, CDR2 FYNNEI. V was pared by 2 bases and J by 2 bases, with 9 bases between. This CDR3 comprises 14 residues. CDR3 DNA: TGTGCCAGCAGTGAACAGAAGATACAAGAGACCCAGTACTTC. As protein: CASSEQKIQETQYF.

This chain connects TRBV6-1 to TRBJ2-5, with 9 bases aligning to TRBD2. Judging by the DNA end, TRBJ2-7 fits better; the J call may be wrong. The CDR3 sequence is 13 residues long. In germline, CDR1 is MNHNS, CDR2 SASEGT. CDR3 sequence reads: CASSSLAGDEQYF. As DNA, the CDR3 is TGTGCCAGCAGTTCGTTAGCGGGGGACGAGCAGTACTTC.

The CDR3 DNA reads TGCAGTGCTATAATCACAGATACGCAGTATTTT. Amino acid sequence: CSAIITDTQYF. The rearrangement links TRBV20-1 to TRBJ2-3, with D uncertain. The V and J ends lost 4 bases and 2 bases respectively, with 4 bases between them. Germline V CDR1 and CDR2: DFQATT, SNEGSKA (reference sequence). The CDR3 totals 11 residues.

Written as DNA, the CDR3 is TGTGCCTGGAGTGCGGACAGGACCCACGAGCAGTACTTC. Translation: CAWSADRTHEQYF. The chain carries TRBV30 and TRBJ2-7; TRBD1 matches 7 bases. From germline, CDR1 is GTSNPN and CDR2 SVGIG (reference sequence). This CDR3 has 13 amino acids. V was pared by 1 base and J by 5 bases, with 5 bases of the junction left unmatched.

The chain recombines TRBV27 with TRBJ2-7; TRBD1 is a possible D gene (7 bases). With 2 bases removed from V and 7 bases from J, the gap between germline ends came to 15 bases. The CDR3 totals 14 residues. CDR1 is MNHEY and CDR2 is SMNVEV in the germline V gene (reference sequence). The CDR3 is CASSLGQGGQEQYF. In DNA, the CDR3 is TGTGCCAGCAGTTTAGGGCAGGGGGGTCAGGAGCAGTACTTC.

The DNA for the CDR3 is TGTGCCAGCTCACCACCGGCGGAGAGCACAGATACGCAGTATTTT. Amino acid sequence: CASSPPAESTDTQYF. The V call is TRBV18, the J call TRBJ2-3; D remains unclear. V was cut by 0 bases and J by 0 bases, with 7 bases left in between. CDR3 length: 15 residues. Germline V gene sequence: CDR1 KGHSH, CDR2 LQKENI.

This clone was picked up one time. V and J are TRBV28 and TRBJ2-7; D is perhaps TRBD1 (5 bases). V lost 3 bases and J 1 base, leaving 13 bases between the germline ends. This CDR3 has 15 amino acids. Germline CDR1 and CDR2: MDHEN and SYDVKM. The CDR3 nucleotides read TGTGCCAGCAGTTTTCGTGACAGACTTTCCTACGAGCAGTACTTC. As protein: CASSFRDRLSYEQYF.

This CDR3 reads CSAPTVRGELFF. In nucleotides, the CDR3 is TGCAGCGCCCCGACAGTCCGTGGGGAGCTGTTTTTT. The V call is TRBV29-1, the J call TRBJ2-2; TRBD1 might be the D (5 bases). With 7 bases removed from V and 8 bases from J, the gap between germline ends came to 14 bases. The CDR3 has 12 amino acids. Germline loops: CDR1 SQVTM, CDR2 ANQGSEA.